The 8 T cell receptor beta chains reported below all come from one sample, sequenced in a study of cytomegalovirus exposure and HLA in healthy donors. TCRdb keeps only in-frame clones here, not all; method: immunoSEQ multiplex PCR. This table holds fewer than 140,000 clones, roughly nine tenths found once. The sample was PBMCs. The receptors originated from a woman aged 18-29 years in good health and CMV-seropositive.

This sequence joins TRBV15 and TRBJ2-7; TRBD1 matches 9 bases. The V and J ends lost 1 base and 1 base, in that order; junction bases with no gene match: 2. Germline-derived CDR1 and CDR2 are LNHNV and YYDKDF (reference sequence). CDR3 length: 15 amino acids. The CDR3, as DNA: TGTGCCACCAGCAGAGGGGGGACAGGGTCCTACGAGCAGTACTTC. Amino acids: CATSRGGTGSYEQYF.

This chain connects TRBV9 to TRBJ1-1, with TRBD1 identical over 7 bases. J gave up 3 bases and V 1 base, and 9 bases lay outside the gene matches. CDR1 is SGDLS, CDR2 YYNGEE, per germline. The CDR3 loop spans 16 amino acids. CDR3 in amino acids: CASSVSPHRGDTEAFF. For the CDR3, the DNA is TGTGCCAGCAGCGTAAGCCCTCACAGGGGAGACACTGAAGCTTTCTTT.

The V call is TRBV4-3, the J call TRBJ1-2, with TRBD1 identical over 8 bases. Germline V gene sequence: CDR1 LGHNA, CDR2 YSLEER. V dropped 1 base and J dropped 4; count of bases not matched to a gene: 5. The CDR3 loop spans 15 amino acids. Written as DNA, the CDR3 is TGCGCCAGCAGCCAAGTTTTAGGGACAGGCTATGGCTACACCTTC. Its protein is CASSQVLGTGYGYTF.

A note on this clone: Other DNA sequences within the sample encode an identical CDR3. This chain joins TRBV27 and TRBJ1-5, with D perhaps matching TRBD1 (5 bases). Trimming shortened V by 2 bases and J by 1 base, and 6 bases separated the two germline ends. CDR3 size: 14 residues. The germline CDR1 and CDR2 sequences are MNHEY and SMNVEV (reference sequence). CDR3 sequence: CASSLQGSNQPQHF. The CDR3 DNA follows: TGTGCCAGCAGTTTACAGGGAAGCAATCAGCCCCAGCATTTT.

The chain employs TRBV7-9 and TRBJ1-1; 9 bases match TRBD1. J lost 0 bases, V lost 3 bases, and 2 bases had no gene match. Germline assignment: CDR1 SEHNR and CDR2 FQNEAQ (reference sequence). This CDR3 is built from 15 residues. The CDR3 DNA sequence: TGTGCCAGCAGCTTTGGACAGGGGTTGAACACTGAAGCTTTCTTT. Its translation is CASSFGQGLNTEAFF.

This chain connects TRBV11-2 to TRBJ1-2; D perhaps matches TRBD1 (6 bases). Trimming left V 4 bases short and J 2 bases short, with 8 bases between. The CDR3 has 13 residues. CDR1 SGHAT and CDR2 FQNNGV come from the germline V gene. CDR3 region: CASSSTGNYGYTF. In DNA form, the CDR3 reads TGTGCCAGCAGCTCAACAGGGAACTATGGCTACACCTTC. The whole variable domain, filled in from reference TRBV11-2 and TRBJ1-2, reads EAGVAQSPRYKIIEKRQSVAFWCNPISGHATLYWYQQILGQGPKLLIQFQNNGVVDDSQLPKDRFSAERLKGVDSTLKIQPAKLEDSAVYLCASSSTGNYGYTFGSGTRLTVV.

This clone was seen only a few times. The V and J genes are TRBV5-4 and TRBJ1-6, with TRBD1 identical over 8 bases. Germline assignment: CDR1 SGHNT and CDR2 YYREEE (reference sequence). J lost 10 bases, V lost 4 bases, and 7 bases had no gene match. This CDR3 has 14 residues. CDR3 sequence: CASSVTGGRSPLHF. The CDR3 nucleotides are TGTGCCAGCAGCGTAACAGGGGGAAGGTCACCCCTCCACTTT.

The chain uses TRBV5-1 and TRBJ1-4; TRBD1 matches 7 bases. V lost 3 bases, J lost 3 bases, and 5 bases stayed unmatched. The CDR3 sequence is 15 residues long. Germline V CDR1 and CDR2: SGHRS, YFSETQ. CDR3 DNA: TGCGCCAGCAGCTCTCCAGGGGGACCTAATGAAAAACTGTTTTTT. Its protein product is CASSSPGGPNEKLFF.